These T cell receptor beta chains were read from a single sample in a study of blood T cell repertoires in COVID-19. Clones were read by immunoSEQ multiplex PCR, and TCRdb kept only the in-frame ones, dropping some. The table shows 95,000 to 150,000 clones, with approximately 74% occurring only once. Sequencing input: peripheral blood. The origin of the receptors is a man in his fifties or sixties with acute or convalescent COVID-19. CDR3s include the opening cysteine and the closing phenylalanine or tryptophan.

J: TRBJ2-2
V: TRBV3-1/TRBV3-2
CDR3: CASHGTLTGELFF

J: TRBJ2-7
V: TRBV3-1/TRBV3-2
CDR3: CASSQERGSPYEQYF

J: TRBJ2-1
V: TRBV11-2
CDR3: CASSSTLAGGGGEQFF

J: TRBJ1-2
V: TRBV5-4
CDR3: CASSLAPGQGGGYTF

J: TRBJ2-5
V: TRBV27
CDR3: CASSLSRDRAKETQYF

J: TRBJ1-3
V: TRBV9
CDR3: CASSDRVTSGNTIYF

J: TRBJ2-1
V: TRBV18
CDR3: CASSLGRGSLNEQFF

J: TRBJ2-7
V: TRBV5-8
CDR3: CASHQPGLGVNEQYF

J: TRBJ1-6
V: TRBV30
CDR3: CAWRLQGPNSPLHF

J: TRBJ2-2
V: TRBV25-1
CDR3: CASSSGGAGTGELFF

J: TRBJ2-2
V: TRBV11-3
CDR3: CASSLARNTGDLFF

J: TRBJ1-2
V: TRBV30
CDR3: CAWGPAQGENYGYTF

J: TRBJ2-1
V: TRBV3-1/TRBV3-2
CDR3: CASSRGGTSGNSYNEQFF

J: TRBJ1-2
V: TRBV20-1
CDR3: CSASRQLYGYTF

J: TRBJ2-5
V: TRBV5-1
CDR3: CASSPYSGSSETQYF

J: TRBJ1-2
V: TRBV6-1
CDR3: CASSESWQGLYGYTF

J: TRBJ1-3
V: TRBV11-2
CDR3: CASSSRDRGGIAIYF

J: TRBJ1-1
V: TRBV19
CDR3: CASSIGRNTEAFF

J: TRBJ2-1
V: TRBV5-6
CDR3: CASSWMLAGDSEQFF

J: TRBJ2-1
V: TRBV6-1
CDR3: CASSVNSDRGYDNEQFF

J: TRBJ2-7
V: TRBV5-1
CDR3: CASSLWESVYEQYF

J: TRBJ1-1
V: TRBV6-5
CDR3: CASREDGGNTEAFF

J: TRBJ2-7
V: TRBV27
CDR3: CASSLYQTGGKQYF

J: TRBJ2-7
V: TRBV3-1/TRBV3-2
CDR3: CASSQTSRGGEQYF

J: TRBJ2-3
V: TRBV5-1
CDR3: CASILGGSGGTDTQYF

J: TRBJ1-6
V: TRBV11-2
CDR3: CASSFPDSPLHF

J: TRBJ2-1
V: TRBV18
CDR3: CASSPRSGDAPLGEQFF

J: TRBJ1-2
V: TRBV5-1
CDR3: CASSRTGTGLGYTF

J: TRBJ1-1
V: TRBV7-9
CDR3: CASSLEGQLPEAFF

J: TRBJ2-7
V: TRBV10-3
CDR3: CAISEREAEASYEQYF

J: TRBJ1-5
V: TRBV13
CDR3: CASSIRQGRANQPQHF

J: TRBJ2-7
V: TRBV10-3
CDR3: CAISVGGAAYEQYF

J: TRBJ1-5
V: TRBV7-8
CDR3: CASSSQGQAQPQHF

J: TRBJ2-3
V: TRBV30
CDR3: CAWGTSTDTQYF

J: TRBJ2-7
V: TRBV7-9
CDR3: CASSFTSGSTPYEQYF

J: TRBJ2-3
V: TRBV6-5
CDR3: CASSYSRDGGDTQYF

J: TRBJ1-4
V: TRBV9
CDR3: CASSVNGRGRDEKLFF

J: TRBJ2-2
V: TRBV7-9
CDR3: CASSPRTRLNTGELFF

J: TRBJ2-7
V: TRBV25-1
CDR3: CASSASFGAWEQYF

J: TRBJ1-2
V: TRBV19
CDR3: CASTSRGYTF

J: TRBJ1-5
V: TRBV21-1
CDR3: CASSKDRGTANQPQHF

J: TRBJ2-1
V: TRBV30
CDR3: CAWSGGQGKTYNEQFF

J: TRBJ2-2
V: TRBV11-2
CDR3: CASSLAALANTGELFF

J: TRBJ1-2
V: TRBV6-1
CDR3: CASSEGAWVPRDNGYTF